The clone carrying this T cell receptor beta chain showed up many times. This sample was taken from a study of kidney transplant recipient with SARS-CoV-2 infection. One entry per CDR3 protein, called by TCRdb with MiXCR from the reads. The sample lists 200,000 to 300,000 distinct CDR3 sequences, around 30% occurring once. This CDR3 contains 16 residues. The V gene lost 6 bases and the J gene lost 0 bases, with 15 bases spanning the gap. Looked up from germline, CDR1 is MDHEN and CDR2 is SYDVKM. The chain uses TRBV28 and TRBJ2-4; a weak D match, TRBD2 (5 bases). This receptor was obtained from a male patient aged 25-45 years who had COVID-19 and was a kidney transplant recipient. The graft donor may have given rise to some T cells. The sample in question was a blood sample, obtained at baseline and on day 111 from a kidney transplant recipient. The CDR3 sequence is CASRRTFLSAKNIQYF. The CDR3, as DNA: TGTGCCAGCAGAAGGACTTTTCTTTCAGCCAAAAACATTCAGTACTTC.